This is a list of T cell receptor beta chains from one sample in a study of blood T cells in healthy people across ages. From the 5' RACE reads, TCRdb called clonotypes with MiXCR, one entry per CDR3 protein. The data show over 550,000 distinct CDR3 sequences, with approximately 30% seen just once and 15% to 17% held by the top ten. The sample consisted of blood. The receptors derive from a woman aged 80 or over in good health. The CDR3 runs from the conserved cysteine through the conserved F or W. D genes are given only for firm matches. Clone size is given for some rows only: seen once, a few or many times, or a class if the clone is expanded.

CASSLGTLWETQYF TGTGCCAGCAGCCTGGGGACCCTCTGGGAGACCCAGTACTTC TRBV7-6 . . TRBJ2-5
CASSLGSDPYEQYF TGTGCCAGCAGCTTGGGGTCGGACCCCTACGAGCAGTACTTC TRBV5-6 . . TRBJ2-7
CASSVSQGSNFDEQFF TGTGCCAGCAGCGTTTCACAGGGGTCAAACTTCGATGAGCAGTTCTTC TRBV9 many TRBD1 TRBJ2-1
CSARGPQETQYF TGCAGCGCCCGGGGGCCCCAAGAGACCCAGTACTTC TRBV29-1 many . TRBJ2-5
CASSLRQGSNYGYTF TGTGCCAGCAGCTTAAGGCAGGGGTCTAACTATGGCTACACCTTC TRBV7-3 . . TRBJ1-2
CSAREPLGAGSPLHF TGCAGTGCTAGGGAACCTCTCGGGGCAGGTTCACCCCTCCACTTT TRBV20-1 few . TRBJ1-6
CASSPRRGRGNTEAFF TGTGCCAGCAGCCCCCGACGGGGCCGGGGGAACACTGAAGCTTTCTTT TRBV7-2 many . TRBJ1-1
CASSYLDRGYEQFF TGTGCCAGCAGCTATCTCGACAGGGGCTATGAGCAGTTCTTC TRBV7-7 many TRBD1 TRBJ2-1
CASSHRESNQPQHF TGTGCCAGCTCCCACAGGGAAAGCAATCAGCCCCAGCATTTT TRBV3-1 . . TRBJ1-5
CASNARVDYNEQYF TGCGCCAGCAACGCCAGGGTCGACTACAATGAGCAGTACTTC TRBV5-1 . . TRBJ2-5
CATESSSSYEQYF TGTGCCACCGAATCCTCATCCTCCTACGAGCAGTACTTC TRBV6-1 many . TRBJ2-7
CASSQERGLALFSYNEQFF TGTGCCAGCAGCCAAGAACGGGGACTAGCGTTATTCTCCTACAATGAGCAGTTCTTC TRBV3-1 many TRBD2 TRBJ2-1
CASSLTAGLYEQYF TGTGCCAGCTCTCTTACGGCAGGGTTATACGAGCAGTACTTC TRBV18 many . TRBJ2-7
CAGSPQGAGTGELFF TGTGCCGGCAGCCCGCAGGGGGCGGGCACCGGGGAGCTGTTTTTT TRBV7-2 . TRBD1 TRBJ2-2
CSGERGNYGYTF TGCAGTGGGGAAAGGGGTAACTATGGCTACACCTTC TRBV20-1 . . TRBJ1-2
CASSESIRAANSPLHF TGCGCCAGCAGTGAGTCGATAAGGGCGGCCAATTCACCCCTCCACTTT TRBV10-2 few . TRBJ1-6
CSASPGLDSGAGTDTQYF TGCAGTGCTAGCCCCGGCCTCGATAGCGGGGCGGGCACAGATACGCAGTATTTT TRBV20-1 many TRBD2 TRBJ2-3
CASGSGHANTGELFF TGCGCCAGCGGTTCGGGTCACGCGAACACCGGGGAGCTGTTTTTT TRBV5-1 . . TRBJ2-2
CASSEGVAGIHEQYF TGTGCCAGCAGTGAAGGGGTGGCAGGGATCCACGAGCAGTACTTC TRBV6-1 many . TRBJ2-7
CSVPGLAGNEQYF TGCAGCGTACCAGGACTAGCGGGGAACGAGCAGTACTTC TRBV29-1 many TRBD2 TRBJ2-7
CSARDLYGYTF TGCAGTGCTAGAGACCTCTATGGCTACACCTTC TRBV20-1 many . TRBJ1-2
CASRDPGVLHF TGTGCCAGCAGGGATCCCGGCGTCCTCCACTTT TRBV2 few . TRBJ1-6
CAWSGSGDTEAFF TGTGCCTGGAGTGGGTCTGGGGACACTGAAGCTTTCTTT TRBV30 . . TRBJ1-1
CASLQGTGSDEAFF TGCGCCAGTCTACAGGGGACCGGAAGCGATGAAGCTTTCTTT TRBV5-1 . TRBD1 TRBJ1-1